What follows describes a single T cell receptor (beta chain). The V and J ends lost 6 bases and 6 bases, in that order; junction bases with no gene match: 9. The CDR3 is 14 residues long. CDR1 is LGHDT, CDR2 YNNKEL, per germline (reference sequence). Exposed participants came across a COVID-19 case within 2 weeks before study entry. Sequencing used immunoSEQ multiplex PCR; TCRdb keeps in-frame clones, though not all of them. The sample lists 400,000 to 500,000 clones, about 88% seen once, with about 1.5% in the top ten. This specimen comes from a study of blood T cell repertoires in COVID-19. Looking at the study overall: The origin of the acute and convalescent COVID-19 samples was the United States, Italy and Spain.

The receptor comes from a woman aged 18 to 35 who had been exposed to COVID-19. Input material: PBMCs or T cells enriched from blood (not recorded which). The J gene is TRBJ2-7, the V gene TRBV3-1 (or the pseudogene TRBV3-2), with TRBD2 matching over 9 bases. DNA for the CDR3: TGTGCCAGCAGTCATAGCGGGAGTGTGAGCGAGCAGTACTTC. Translated: CASSHSGSVSEQYF.